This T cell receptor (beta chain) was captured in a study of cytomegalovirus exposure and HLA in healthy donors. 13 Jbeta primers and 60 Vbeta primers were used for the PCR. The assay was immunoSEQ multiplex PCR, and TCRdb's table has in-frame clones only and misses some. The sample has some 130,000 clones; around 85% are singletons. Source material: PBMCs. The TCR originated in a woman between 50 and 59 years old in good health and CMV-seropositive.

Here the CDR3 DNA reads TGTGCCAGCAGTTTTCGGACAGCTGGCTACACCTTC. Its protein product is CASSFRTAGYTF. The chain employs TRBV6-1 and TRBJ1-2, with a weak D call TRBD1 (6 bases). The V and J ends lost 5 bases and 7 bases respectively, with 11 bases between them. The CDR3 totals 12 residues. CDR1 is MNHNS and CDR2 is SASEGT in the germline V gene.